The clone carrying this T cell receptor (beta chain) was observed a handful of times. A J-beta primer mix and a sample-barcoded 5' primer were used in a second PCR of roughly 6 to 11 cycles. One entry per CDR3 protein, called by TCRdb with MiXCR from the 5' RACE reads. The sample carries approximately 800,000 distinct CDR3 sequences, under 40% recorded once. This record comes from a study of blood T cells in healthy people across ages. There are 12 residues in the CDR3. CDR1 and CDR2 (germline): KGHDR, SFDVKD. V lost 4 bases and J lost 2, with 3 bases in between. The chain couples TRBV24-1 to TRBJ2-3; no firm D call. Sequencing was done on a sample of blood. The receptor was derived from a man between 18 and 29 years old in good health. CDR3 in DNA: TGTGCCACCAGTGAGAACACAGATACGCAGTATTTT. Translating it yields CATSENTDTQYF.